Each of the 7 T cell receptor beta chains below was sequenced from the same sample in a study of blood T cells in healthy people across ages. A second PCR, run for about 7 to 12 cycles, used a sample-barcoded 5' primer plus a J-beta primer mix. MiXCR was run by TCRdb on the 5' RACE reads, yielding one entry per CDR3 protein. Of approximately 880,000 distinct CDR3 sequences listed, roughly 48% are singletons. Sequenced: blood. Receptor source: a young man in good health.

This chain joins TRBV7-3 and TRBJ2-3, with D tentatively TRBD1 (5 bases). The V end was cut by 3 bases, the J end by 5 bases, with 9 bases between. This CDR3 has 13 amino acids. Germline CDR1 SGHTA, CDR2 FQGTGA. CDR3: CASSLKQGDTQYF. The CDR3, as DNA: TGTGCCAGCAGCTTGAAGCAGGGAGATACGCAGTATTTT.

V usage is TRBV6-1 and J usage is TRBJ1-6, with 8 bases aligning to TRBD1. The CDR3 is 16 amino acids. CDR1 and CDR2 (germline): MNHNS, SASEGT. With V trimmed by 4 bases and J by 5 bases, 7 bases remained unmatched. CDR3 residues: CASSARQGSDNSPLHF. CDR3 nucleotides: TGTGCCAGCAGTGCACGACAGGGGTCCGATAATTCACCCCTCCACTTT.

The chain has TRBV4-1 and TRBJ2-7; 8 bases fit TRBD2. From germline, CDR1 is MGHRA and CDR2 YSYEKL. This CDR3 has 15 residues. V trimming: 0 bases; J trimming: 3 bases; junction bases outside the gene matches: 4. The CDR3 here is CASSQEQRGYYEQYF. Written as DNA, the CDR3 is TGCGCCAGCAGCCAAGAGCAGCGGGGGTACTACGAGCAGTACTTC.

The J gene is TRBJ2-5, the V gene TRBV4-1; D possibly corresponds to TRBD2 (6 bases). This CDR3 is 14 amino acids long. Germline CDR1 is MGHRA and CDR2 is YSYEKL. V dropped 2 bases and J dropped 3 bases, with 10 bases sitting between them. The CDR3 nucleotides read TGCGCCAGCAGCCAAAGGCGGGGAGAAGAGACCCAGTACTTC. Translated: CASSQRRGEETQYF.

J is TRBJ2-7 and V is TRBV7-2; perhaps TRBD2 as D (5 bases). The CDR3 is 13 amino acids. V was trimmed by 3 bases and J by 6 bases, leaving 12 bases between them. The germline V gene encodes CDR1 SGHTA and CDR2 FQGNSA. The CDR3 nucleotides read TGTGCCAGCAGCTTTCCTGGGAGCTGCGAGCAGTACTTC. Its protein is CASSFPGSCEQYF.

The chain links TRBV25-1 to TRBJ1-2; TRBD1 is a possible D gene (5 bases). The V and J ends lost 4 bases and 6 bases respectively, with 6 bases between them. CDR3 length equals 11 residues. Germline lookup yields CDR1 MGHDK and CDR2 SYGVNS. The CDR3 sequence: CASSAGNGYTF. CDR3 nucleotide sequence: TGTGCCAGCAGTGCAGGGAATGGCTACACCTTC.

The chain couples TRBV12-3 or TRBV12-4 to TRBJ1-1; D is unresolved. CDR3 length: 16 residues. V was trimmed by 4 bases and J by 2 bases, leaving 17 bases between them. This chain's CDR3 is CASSSPTLSRNTEAFF. CDR3 bases: TGTGCCAGCAGTTCCCCGACCCTTTCGCGAAACACTGAAGCTTTCTTT.